This T cell receptor (beta chain) was captured by sequencing in a study of cytomegalovirus exposure and HLA in healthy donors. Study outcomes and limitations: By HLA locus, TCR association rates varied in a later analysis, with DRB1 showing the most and HLA-C the fewest.

For this clone: The antigen remains undetermined.

The primer mix had 60 Vbeta and 13 Jbeta primers. Per the original methods: There were about 86 million unique TCR beta chains by a later count, and approximately 11 million of them were shared. Generated by immunoSEQ multiplex PCR, the TCRdb table keeps only in-frame clones and is missing some. Clonal size and the V and J genes are those of that table, whereas D and trimming came from the DNA. The repertoire consists of approximately 40,000 clones, with about nine tenths occurring once and the leading ten covering over 9.5%. With 5 bases removed from V and 1 base from J, the gap between germline ends came to 11 bases. The CDR3 length is 14 residues. Germline V gene sequence: CDR1 SNHLY, CDR2 FYNNEI.

This clonotype was obtained from a woman in her forties in good health and CMV-seropositive. The chain is built from TRBV2 and TRBJ1-1; D is unresolved. Sequencing was carried out using PBMCs. The CDR3 protein is CASSRPTGNTEAFF. CDR3 sequence (DNA): TGTGCCAGCAGTAGGCCCACGGGGAACACTGAAGCTTTCTTT.